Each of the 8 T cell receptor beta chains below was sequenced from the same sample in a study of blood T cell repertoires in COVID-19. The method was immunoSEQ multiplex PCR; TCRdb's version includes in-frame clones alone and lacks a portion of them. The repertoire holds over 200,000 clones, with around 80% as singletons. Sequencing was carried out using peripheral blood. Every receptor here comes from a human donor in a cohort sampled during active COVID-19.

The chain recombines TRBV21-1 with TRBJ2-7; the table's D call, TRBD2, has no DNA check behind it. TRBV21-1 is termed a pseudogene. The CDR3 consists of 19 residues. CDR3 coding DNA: TGTGCCAGCAGCACCGAAGGCCCCTGGGAGGCCGGGAGTCGGTACGAGCAGTACTTC. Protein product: CASSTEGPWEAGSRYEQYF.

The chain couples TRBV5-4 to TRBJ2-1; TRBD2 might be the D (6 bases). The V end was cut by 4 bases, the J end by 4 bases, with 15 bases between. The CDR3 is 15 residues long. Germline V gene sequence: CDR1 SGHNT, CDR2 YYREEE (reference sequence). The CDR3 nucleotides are TGTGCCAGCAGCCTCAGTGGGCGGGGTTACAATGAGCAGTTCTTC. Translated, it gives CASSLSGRGYNEQFF. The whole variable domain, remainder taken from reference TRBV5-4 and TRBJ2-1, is ETGVTQSPTHLIKTRGQQVTLRCSSQSGHNTVSWYQQALGQGPQFIFQYYREEENGRGNFPPRFSGLQFPNYSSELNVNALELDDSALYLCASSLSGRGYNEQFFGPGTRLTVL.

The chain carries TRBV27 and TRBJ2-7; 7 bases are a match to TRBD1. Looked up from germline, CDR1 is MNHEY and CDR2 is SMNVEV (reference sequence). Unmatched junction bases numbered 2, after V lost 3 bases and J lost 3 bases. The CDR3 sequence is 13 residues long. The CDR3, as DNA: TGTGCCAGCAGTTTCCAGGGGGTCTACGAGCAGTACTTC. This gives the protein CASSFQGVYEQYF.

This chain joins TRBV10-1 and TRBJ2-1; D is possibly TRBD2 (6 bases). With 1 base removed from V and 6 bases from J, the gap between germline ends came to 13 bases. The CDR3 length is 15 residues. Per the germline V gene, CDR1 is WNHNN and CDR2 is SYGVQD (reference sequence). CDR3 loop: CASSELREKLNEQFF. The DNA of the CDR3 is TGCGCCAGCAGTGAGTTACGGGAGAAGCTCAATGAGCAGTTCTTC.

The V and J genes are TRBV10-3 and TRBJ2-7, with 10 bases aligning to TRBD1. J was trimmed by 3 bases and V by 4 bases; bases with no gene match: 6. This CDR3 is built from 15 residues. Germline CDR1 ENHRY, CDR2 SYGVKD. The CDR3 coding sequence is TGTGCCATCAGTGCCGAGACAGGGGGCTACTACGAGCAGTACTTC. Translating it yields CAISAETGGYYEQYF.

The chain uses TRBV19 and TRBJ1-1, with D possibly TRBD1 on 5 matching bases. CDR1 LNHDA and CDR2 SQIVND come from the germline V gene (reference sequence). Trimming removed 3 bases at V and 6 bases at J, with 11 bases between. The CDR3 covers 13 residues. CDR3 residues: CASSIQGRAEAFF. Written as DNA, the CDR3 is TGTGCCAGTAGTATTCAGGGTCGAGCTGAAGCTTTCTTT.

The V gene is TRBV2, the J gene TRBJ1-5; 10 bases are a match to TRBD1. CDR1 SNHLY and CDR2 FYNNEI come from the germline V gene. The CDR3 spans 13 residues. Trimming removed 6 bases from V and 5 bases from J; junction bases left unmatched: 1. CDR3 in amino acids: CASSGTGDQPQHF. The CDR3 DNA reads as TGTGCCAGCAGCGGGACAGGGGATCAGCCCCAGCATTTT.

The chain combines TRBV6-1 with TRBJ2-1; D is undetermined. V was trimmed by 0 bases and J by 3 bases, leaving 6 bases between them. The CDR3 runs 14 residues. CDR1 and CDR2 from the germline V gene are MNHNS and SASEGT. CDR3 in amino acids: CASSEAPGYNEQFF. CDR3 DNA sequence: TGTGCCAGCAGTGAAGCCCCAGGCTACAATGAGCAGTTCTTC.